The rows below give T cell receptor beta chains drawn from one sample of a study of CD8 T cells in ankylosing spondylitis. TCRdb recomputed calls from the 5' RACE reads with MiXCR, one row per CDR3 protein. The sample records over 450,000 distinct CDR3 sequences, about 13% being singletons. Sequenced input: blood, either unsorted or a sorted T cell fraction (not recorded which). The source is a male donor with ankylosing spondylitis. Each CDR3 is given with its conserved first and last residue. The D gene is left open where the match is weak. The size of a clone is reported for some rows only, either as once, few or many, or as a class for expanded clones.

few	TRBV10-3	NA	CAIKNLAARENTGELFF
many	TRBV29-1	NA	CSALFRGFIDEQYF
NA	TRBV27	TRBD1	CASSSELGQGAGGNTIYF
few	TRBV5-1	TRBD1	CASSQRTGSDTQYF
many	TRBV5-1	TRBD2	CASSLEASGFVYNEQFF
many	TRBV11-2	NA	CASSLLSGYEQYF
NA	TRBV29-1	NA	CSVPSRGEKLFF
NA	TRBV20-1	TRBD1	CSAGRPRGEAFF
few	TRBV5-1	TRBD2	CASSLDGPGLVLTGELFF
NA	TRBV5-6	NA	CASSLFERVMSNEQFF
many	TRBV12-3/TRBV12-4	NA	CASSFGTTENIQYF
few	TRBV18	TRBD1	CASSPPLGDRASPGYTF
NA	TRBV4-1	TRBD1	CASQIQGGSPLHF
NA	TRBV9	NA	CASSLTGLMVNTGELFF
few	TRBV20-1	TRBD2	CSARDRLAGGSSYNEQFF
many	TRBV20-1	TRBD2	CSVTLAGFTDTQYF
NA	TRBV3-1	NA	CASSQERNSNQPQHF
few	TRBV19	TRBD1	CASTSEVGQGNQPQHF
few	TRBV20-1	TRBD1	CSAPQGYSYEQYF
many	TRBV7-9	TRBD2	CASSLRAGVGNEQFF
few	TRBV12-3/TRBV12-4	NA	CASSLGTGSGGNTIYF
NA	TRBV9	NA	CASNVLGGAYEQFF
NA	TRBV7-9	TRBD2	CASSFGGGEDTQYF
many	TRBV12-3/TRBV12-4	NA	CASSKLRSQYF
NA	TRBV7-2	TRBD2	CASSLESGGRFEQFF